This T cell receptor beta chain was sequenced in a study of Ad26.COV2.S vaccination and SARS-CoV-2 variants. On the study more broadly: Participants got Ad26.COV2.S intramuscularly, once or twice 56 days apart. Study outcomes and limitations: The authors reported substantial breadth in spike-specific CD8+ and CD4+ T cell responses after vaccination. Similar non-spike TCR breadth was seen in vaccine and placebo recipients.

Germline V lookup: CDR1 SEHNR, CDR2 FQNEAQ (reference sequence). V lost 3 bases, J lost 11 bases, and 14 bases lay in between. The CDR3 extends over 13 amino acids. Note on this clone: Its specificity is unknown.

Treatment defined: around 19 received Ad26.COV2.S at low or high dose, single or two shots; about five received placebo; per-sample allocation not given. Vaccine and placebo recipients were sampled on day 63 after the first injection. TCRdb's copy holds only in-frame clones and misses some; the assay was immunoSEQ multiplex PCR. In the table there are about 400,000 clones, about four fifths of which are singletons. The receptor comes from a person between 18 and 59 years old who received the Ad26.COV2.S COVID-19 vaccine or a placebo. The sequenced sample was peripheral blood, obtained in a trial of Ad26.COV2.S vaccine versus placebo. The J gene is TRBJ1-5, the V gene TRBV7-9; D ambiguous. In nucleotides, the CDR3 is TGTGCCAGCAGCTTGCCGGGGAAGGAGGCCCAGCATTTT. Amino acid sequence: CASSLPGKEAQHF.